What follows are 30 T cell receptor beta chains derived from one specimen sequenced in a study of molecular identifiers for immune sequencing clone quantification. TCRdb fed the PCR reads into MiXCR, producing one record per CDR3 protein. The sample holds some 590,000 distinct CDR3 sequences, around 25% seen once. The sample consisted of naive CD8+ T cells from blood, with Jurkat cell RNA spiked in. The subset here: FACS-sorted CD8+CD4-CCR7+CD45RA+ naive T cells. The receptor set was obtained from a human donor in good health. Some libraries in this study had Jurkat cell RNA spiked in.

In its sample, this clonotype was seen many times. The J gene is TRBJ2-7, the V gene TRBV5-1; D unclear. The V gene lost 1 base and the J gene lost 2 bases, with 4 bases spanning the gap. The CDR3 contains 12 residues. CDR1 is SGHRS, CDR2 YFSETQ, per germline. The CDR3 region is CASSLHPYEQYF. CDR3 nucleotides: TGCGCCAGCAGCTTGCACCCCTACGAGCAGTACTTC.

Many counts were recorded for this clonotype. V is TRBV29-1 and J is TRBJ2-7; 7 bases agree with TRBD1. The CDR3 length is 13 residues. With V trimmed by 5 bases and J by 0 bases, 4 bases remained unmatched. Looked up from germline, CDR1 is SQVTM and CDR2 is ANQGSEA. In DNA form, the CDR3 reads TGCAGCGTTCCCGGGACAGACTCCTACGAGCAGTACTTC. Translated, it gives CSVPGTDSYEQYF.

Of note for this clonotype: A read error is possible here, since a much larger clone lies one base away. This CDR3 is missing its conserved last phenylalanine or tryptophan, likely due to a read error. This chain joins TRBV25-1 and TRBJ2-4; either TRBD1 or TRBD2 may supply D (5 bases each). CDR3 length: 10 amino acids. Germline-derived CDR1 and CDR2 are MGHDK and SYGVNS. Trimming removed 9 bases from V and 11 bases from J, with 11 bases in between. The CDR3 region has the DNA TGTGCCAGGGCCCAGGGACTTCAGTACCTC. It is translated as CARAQGLQYL.

On this clonotype itself: An end of the junction differs from the germline gene, which may be a read error. The V and J genes are TRBV5-4 and TRBJ2-1; D is perhaps TRBD1 or TRBD2 (5 bases each). The CDR3 totals 15 residues. Germline-derived CDR1 and CDR2 are SGHNT and YYREEE (reference sequence). Written as DNA, the CDR3 is TGTGCCAGCAGCTTGGCCGGGACGACCTACAATAAGCAGTTCTTC. It translates to CASSLAGTTYNKQFF.

In this sample, this clonotype turned up many times. V gene TRBV6-5 combines with J gene TRBJ2-5; no clear D gene. Trimming took 2 bases from V and 1 from J, leaving 14 bases between them. Germline V gives CDR1 MNHEY, CDR2 SVGAGI. The CDR3 consists of 16 residues. CDR3 DNA sequence: TGTGCCAGCAGTTACAGCCAGGTCGGGCCCCAAGAGACCCAGTACTTC. Translated: CASSYSQVGPQETQYF.

The chain recombines TRBV27 with TRBJ1-1, with 8 nucleotides matching TRBD1. Trimming at V came to 6 bases and at J to 3 bases, leaving 3 bases not matched to a gene. This CDR3 is 13 amino acids long. The germline V gene has CDR1 MNHEY and CDR2 SMNVEV (reference sequence). CDR3 loop: CASRTGVYTEAFF. CDR3 in DNA: TGTGCCAGCAGGACAGGGGTATACACTGAAGCTTTCTTT.

Remarks on this clonotype: This may come from a read error, since a much larger clone is one base off. The rearrangement links TRBV6-6 to TRBJ2-5; TRBD2 might be the D (5 bases). Germline V gene sequence: CDR1 MNHNY, CDR2 SVGAGI (reference sequence). There are 15 residues in the CDR3. CDR3 coding DNA: TGTGCCGGCAGCCTTACTAGGGCAGCCCAAGAGACCCAGTACTTC. Protein product: CAGSLTRAAQETQYF.

About this clonotype: At one end, the junction sequence differs from germline, possibly due to a read error. This chain links TRBV27 with TRBJ2-7, with 10 bases fitting TRBD1. The CDR3 has 15 residues. CDR1 MNHEY and CDR2 SMNVEV come from the germline V gene (reference sequence). CDR3 protein: CASRGGTGASYQQYF. The CDR3 region has the DNA TGTGCCAGCAGAGGAGGGACAGGGGCTTCCTACCAGCAGTACTTC.

With respect to this clonotype: Lacking the conserved final phenylalanine or tryptophan, this CDR3 likely reflects a read error. The rearrangement links TRBV4-3 to TRBJ2-7; no reliable D call. The V end was cut by 0 bases, the J end by 2 bases, with 11 bases between. Germline V gene lookup returns CDR1 LGHNA and CDR2 YSLEER. The CDR3 sequence is 15 residues long. CDR3 DNA: TGCGCCAGCAGCCAAGATCGGAAGGGTCCCTACGAGCAGTACCTC. Residues: CASSQDRKGPYEQYL.

This clonotype was observed many times. The chain carries TRBV20-1 and TRBJ2-3; D gene uncertain. Trimming shortened V by 5 bases and J by 4 bases, and 19 bases separated the two germline ends. The CDR3 contains 15 residues. The V gene's germline CDR1 is DFQATT and CDR2 SNEGSKA (reference sequence). The DNA for the CDR3 is TGCAGTGCTCCGCGGACGTCTTATGCGGCAGATACGCAGTATTTT. Translating it yields CSAPRTSYAADTQYF.

The table lists this clonotype with a few counts. The chain uses TRBV20-1 and TRBJ2-7, with 7 bases aligning to TRBD1. Per germline, CDR1 DFQATT and CDR2 SNEGSKA (reference sequence). Trimming removed 3 bases from V and 1 base from J; junction bases left unmatched: 6. This CDR3 comprises 14 residues. This chain's CDR3 is CSARSGQNSYEQYF. DNA for the CDR3: TGCAGTGCTAGGTCGGGACAGAATTCCTACGAGCAGTACTTC.

This clonotype was seen at least ten times. One end of the junction is discordant with germline, which a read error may explain. The V and J genes are TRBV11-2 and TRBJ2-1; no definite D call. The CDR3 covers 13 residues. Germline CDR1 and CDR2: SGHAT and FQNNGV. CDR3 sequence reads: CASSLGPAWTRIF. In nucleotides, the CDR3 is TGTGCCAGCAGCTTAGGTCCGGCCTGGACGAGGATCTTC.

This clonotype came up many times. CDR3 sequence (DNA): TGTGCCAGTACCCTGATGGCTGGGGCCAACGTCCTGACTTTC. Its translation: CASTLMAGANVLTF. The chain links TRBV19 to TRBJ2-6; D remains unclear. The V end lost 7 bases, the J end lost 2 bases, and 9 bases lay between the germline ends. This CDR3 contains 14 residues. The V gene's germline CDR1 is LNHDA and CDR2 SQIVND (reference sequence).

This clonotype has at least ten counts. The chain recombines TRBV2 with TRBJ2-3, with 9 bases aligning to TRBD2. Germline V gene lookup returns CDR1 SNHLY and CDR2 FYNNEI. The CDR3 consists of 17 residues. V dropped 1 base and J dropped 4; count of bases not matched to a gene: 9. The CDR3 sequence: CASSEVTSGYPPDTQYF. The CDR3 DNA reads as TGTGCCAGCAGTGAAGTGACTAGCGGTTACCCACCAGATACGCAGTATTTT. The full variable domain, with the rest looked up from reference TRBV2 and TRBJ2-3, is EPEVTQTPSHQVTQMGQEVILRCVPISNHLYFYWYRQILGQKVEFLVSFYNNEISEKSEIFDDQFSVERPDGSNFTLKIRSTKLEDSAMYFCASSEVTSGYPPDTQYFGPGTRLTVL.

As concerns this clonotype: This clone may be a read error of a much larger clone one base away. This chain uses TRBV7-9 with TRBJ1-5; 9 positions agree with TRBD1. The CDR3 has 15 residues. Germline V gene lookup returns CDR1 SEHNR and CDR2 FQNEAQ (reference sequence). CDR3 bases: TGTGCCAACAGCTCTGAACAGGGGGCGAATCAGCCCCAGCATTTT. Protein sequence: CANSSEQGANQPQHF.

This clonotype appeared a single time. A much more abundant neighbour one base away suggests this may be a read error. Since the CDR3 does not end with the conserved phenylalanine or tryptophan, this likely comes from a read error. The DNA is omitted, as the CDR3 cannot be located on it reliably, and the CDR3 follows TCRdb's listing. The rearrangement links TRBV7-2 to TRBJ1-2; whether TRBD1, the table's D call, matches the DNA was not checked. The germline CDR1 and CDR2 sequences are SGHTA and FQGNSA. The CDR3 sequence runs 11 residues, both termini included. CDR3 in amino acids: CASSHGTGPTV.

The chain recombines TRBV20-1 with TRBJ1-2; possibly TRBD1 for D (6 bases). Trimming shortened V by 3 bases and J by 2 bases, and 13 bases separated the two germline ends. The germline gives CDR1 DFQATT, CDR2 SNEGSKA (reference sequence). The CDR3 contains 14 residues. The CDR3, as DNA: TGCAGTGCTAGGAGATCAGGGGAAAACTATGGCTACACCTTC. This translates into CSARRSGENYGYTF.

Only one count was recorded for this clonotype. The junction and the germline gene differ at one end; a read error may be behind it. The rearrangement joins TRBV6-1 to TRBJ2-3, with TRBD2 matching 8 bases. The CDR3 runs 15 residues. Germline V gives CDR1 MNHNS, CDR2 SASEGT. The DNA of the CDR3 is TGTGCCCGCAGTGCGCACCGGGAGGGCCGGGATACGCAGTATTTT. This gives the protein CARSAHREGRDTQYF.

This clonotype was counted only a few times. The gene calls are TRBV2 and TRBJ1-2; 8 bases fit TRBD1. CDR3 length equals 18 residues. Per germline, CDR1 SNHLY and CDR2 FYNNEI. Unmatched junction bases numbered 18, after V lost 2 bases and J lost 7 bases. The CDR3 region has the DNA TGTGCCAGCAGTGAAACTCCCGGTGGGGCAGGGGGCGTCTCTGGCTACACCTTC. Amino acids: CASSETPGGAGGVSGYTF.

This clonotype has ten or more counts. The genes are TRBV28 and TRBJ2-7, with D perhaps matching TRBD1 or TRBD2 (6 bases each). The CDR3 runs to 13 residues. V was shortened by 5 bases and J by 6 bases, with 14 bases between the two germline ends. Germline-derived CDR1 and CDR2 are MDHEN and SYDVKM. The CDR3 DNA follows: TGTGCCAGCAGTCCCACGGGGGCTACCGAGCAGTACTTC. It is translated as CASSPTGATEQYF.

Only a few counts were recorded for this clonotype. The genes are TRBV4-3 and TRBJ1-2; D remains ambiguous. This CDR3 has 16 residues. V dropped 1 base and J dropped 5 bases, with 17 bases sitting between them. Germline V lookup: CDR1 LGHNA, CDR2 YSLEER. DNA of the CDR3: TGCGCCAGCAGCCAAGTGGTCCTTAGGACTACATATGGCTACACCTTC. It is translated as CASSQVVLRTTYGYTF.

The V gene is TRBV25-1, the J gene TRBJ2-1; D is uncertain. The CDR3 has 12 amino acids. The V and J ends lost 4 bases and 6 bases respectively, with 7 bases between them. The germline gives CDR1 MGHDK, CDR2 SYGVNS. The CDR3 sequence: CASSGSSNEQFF. Here the CDR3 DNA reads TGTGCCAGCAGTGGATCTAGCAATGAGCAGTTCTTC.

The chain recombines TRBV7-9 with TRBJ2-3, with D unclear. Germline V gene data show CDR1 as SEHNR and CDR2 as FQNEAQ (reference sequence). CDR3 length: 15 amino acids. The ends were cut back, 1 base at V and 2 bases at J, with 10 bases in the middle. Here the CDR3 reads CASSLVTSATDTQYF. For the CDR3, the DNA is TGTGCCAGCAGCTTAGTAACATCCGCCACAGATACGCAGTATTTT. The full variable domain, its missing parts supplied by reference TRBV7-9 and TRBJ2-3, is DTGVSQNPRHKITKRGQNVTFRCDPISEHNRLYWYRQTLGQGPEFLTYFQNEAQLEKSRLLSDRFSAERPKGSFSTLEIQRTEQGDSAMYLCASSLVTSATDTQYFGPGTRLTVL.

This clonotype has ten or more counts. J is TRBJ2-7 and V is TRBV25-1; TRBD1 agrees at 9 bases. With 2 bases clipped from V and 5 bases from J, the junction kept 7 bases outside the gene matches. This CDR3 comprises 15 residues. Germline V gene data show CDR1 as MGHDK and CDR2 as SYGVNS. CDR3 nucleotides: TGTGCCAGCAGTGAAGGACAGGGGCATTCGAACGAGCAGTACTTC. This gives the protein CASSEGQGHSNEQYF.

This clonotype has a handful of counts. The chain recombines TRBV29-1 with TRBJ2-7; the D is unclear. Trimming took off 6 bases at V and 3 bases at J, with 9 bases between the two ends. Germline values: CDR1 SQVTM, CDR2 ANQGSEA. The CDR3 totals 11 residues. The CDR3 sequence is CSVRDGYEQYF. In nucleotides, the CDR3 is TGCAGCGTACGCGACGGCTACGAGCAGTACTTC.

This clonotype turned up a few times. It is likely a read error, because the conserved phenylalanine at the end of the CDR3 is missing. The chain joins TRBV5-6 to TRBJ2-7; D remains unclear. Trimming took off 4 bases at V and 7 bases at J, with 24 bases between the two ends. CDR1 is SGHDT and CDR2 is YYEEEE in the germline V gene. This CDR3 has 16 amino acids. The CDR3 spells CASSLAVRINRREQYL. The CDR3 DNA reads TGTGCCAGCAGCCTCGCCGTCCGGATCAACAGAAGAGAGCAGTACCTC.

Remarks on this clonotype: A much more abundant neighbour one base away suggests this may be a read error. CDR3 nucleotides: TGTGCCAGCAGCCCGCCTTTGAGTGTGGTACAGGGCCTAAATCAGCCCCAGCATTTT. Protein sequence: CASSPPLSVVQGLNQPQHF. The chain recombines TRBV7-3 with TRBJ1-5, with D maybe TRBD1 (6 bases). Trimming shortened V by 5 bases and J by 4 bases, and 27 bases separated the two germline ends. CDR1 is SGHTA, CDR2 FQGTGA, per germline. The CDR3 contains 19 residues.

The chain links TRBV6-2 or TRBV6-3 to TRBJ1-5; D is uncertain. Germline CDR1 MNHEY, CDR2 SVGEGT. V shed 6 bases and J shed 0 bases, with 9 bases lying between them. The CDR3 totals 14 residues. CDR3 sequence: CASSWWDSNQPQHF. Here the CDR3 DNA reads TGTGCCAGCAGCTGGTGGGATAGCAATCAGCCCCAGCATTTT.

This clonotype was observed at least ten times. The V and J genes are TRBV6-2 or TRBV6-3 and TRBJ2-7; 10 bases are a match to TRBD2. With 10 bases clipped from V and 3 bases from J, the junction kept 9 bases outside the gene matches. The CDR3 contains 14 residues. From germline, CDR1 is MNHEY and CDR2 SVGEGT. The CDR3 is CATGPSGGIYEQYF. For the CDR3, the DNA is TGTGCCACCGGCCCTAGCGGGGGAATCTACGAGCAGTACTTC.

V and J are TRBV28 and TRBJ2-2; D is uncertain. V was shortened by 8 bases and J by 0 bases, with 13 bases between the two germline ends. The CDR3 sequence is 15 residues long. The germline CDR1 and CDR2 sequences are MDHEN and SYDVKM. CDR3 protein: CASVPGPTNTGELFF. The DNA for the CDR3 is TGTGCCAGCGTCCCGGGTCCTACGAACACCGGGGAGCTGTTTTTT.